The 10 T cell receptor beta chains presented below share a single source sample, sequenced in a study of blood T cell repertoires in COVID-19. Sequencing used immunoSEQ multiplex PCR; TCRdb keeps in-frame clones, though not all of them. This sample carries fewer than 600,000 clones, roughly 89% of them seen once, and the ten largest clones take around 0.92%. Sequenced input: peripheral blood. These receptors came from a man younger than 30 with COVID-19, enrolled during active disease.

The rearrangement joins TRBV12-3 or TRBV12-4 to TRBJ2-1; 11 bases are a match to TRBD2. V lost 6 bases to trimming and J lost 7 bases; unmatched junction nucleotides: 2. This CDR3 has 13 residues. The CDR3 region has the DNA TGTGCCAGCAGACTAGCGGGAGTTAATGAGCAGTTCTTC. Translated, it gives CASRLAGVNEQFF.

The J gene is TRBJ1-2, the V gene TRBV19; 7 nucleotides align to TRBD1. V lost 8 bases, J lost 0 bases, and 6 bases stayed unmatched. The CDR3 length is 14 residues. Per the germline V gene, CDR1 is LNHDA and CDR2 is SQIVND (reference sequence). CDR3 in DNA: TGTGCCAGTCTTGACAGGGCCGCTAACTATGGCTACACCTTC. This translates into CASLDRAANYGYTF.

The chain has TRBV27 and TRBJ1-4, with D maybe TRBD1 (6 bases). The length of the CDR3 is 14 residues. Trimming pared 4 bases from V and 4 bases from J, leaving 10 bases between. CDR1 is MNHEY, CDR2 SMNVEV, per germline (reference sequence). This chain's CDR3 is CASSSQGYNEKLFF. The CDR3 DNA follows: TGTGCCAGCAGTTCCCAGGGGTATAATGAAAAACTGTTTTTT. The full variable domain, in which reference TRBV27 and TRBJ1-4 provide the parts outside the CDR3, is EAQVTQNPRYLITVTGKKLTVTCSQNMNHEYMSWYRQDPGLGLRQIYYSMNVEVTDKGDVPEGYKVSRKEKRNFPLILESPSPNQTSLYFCASSSQGYNEKLFFGSGTQLSVL.

The CDR3 protein is CASSRPGQGGDTIYF. The CDR3 DNA follows: TGTGCCAGCAGCCGACCGGGACAGGGAGGAGACACCATATATTTT. The chain couples TRBV7-8 to TRBJ1-3; TRBD1 agrees at 9 bases. The trim removed 5 bases at V and 8 bases at J, leaving 10 bases unmatched. CDR3 length: 15 residues. Germline loops: CDR1 SGHVS, CDR2 FQNEAQ.

The chain is built from TRBV7-6 and TRBJ2-7, with a tentative D call TRBD1 (6 bases). Trimming took 5 bases from V and 0 from J, leaving 17 bases between them. Looked up from germline, CDR1 is SGHVS and CDR2 is FNYEAQ. The length of the CDR3 is 16 residues. The CDR3 sequence: CASSPLGTSDSYEQYF. The CDR3 nucleotides read TGTGCCAGCAGCCCCCTTGGGACATCAGACTCCTACGAGCAGTACTTC.

The CDR3 loop reads CASSSGGYNEQFF. CDR3 sequence (DNA): TGTGCCAGCAGCTCGGGGGGCTACAATGAGCAGTTCTTC. The chain combines TRBV7-9 with TRBJ2-1, with TRBD2 identical over 7 bases. Germline V gene sequence: CDR1 SEHNR, CDR2 FQNEAQ (reference sequence). Unmatched junction bases numbered 0, after V lost 4 bases and J lost 3 bases. This CDR3 comprises 13 residues.

This chain links TRBV2 with TRBJ1-2, with 7 nucleotides matching TRBD1. After removal of 5 bases from V and 5 bases from J, the junction contained 14 bases not matched to a gene. The CDR3 has 16 amino acids. The germline CDR1 and CDR2 sequences are SNHLY and FYNNEI. Written as DNA, the CDR3 is TGTGCCAGCAGTTTTCAGTCGACAGGGTTATCGTATGGCTACACCTTC. Its translation is CASSFQSTGLSYGYTF.

This chain joins TRBV11-2 and TRBJ1-1; TRBD1 matches 11 bases. Germline V gives CDR1 SGHAT, CDR2 FQNNGV. The CDR3 length is 15 residues. V was pared by 4 bases and J by 13 bases, with 14 bases of the junction left unmatched. Here the CDR3 reads CASSSPGQGAFGIFF. The CDR3 nucleotides read TGTGCCAGCAGCTCGCCCGGACAGGGGGCGTTCGGAATTTTCTTT.

J is TRBJ1-3 and V is TRBV6-1; D may be TRBD1 (5 bases). CDR3 length equals 17 residues. The V gene's germline CDR1 is MNHNS and CDR2 SASEGT. Trimming pared 4 bases from V and 2 bases from J, leaving 18 bases between. CDR3 DNA: TGTGCCAGCAGTGCGACCCTGCCAGGGCTAACTGGAAACACCATATATTTT. Translated, it gives CASSATLPGLTGNTIYF.

This chain connects TRBV5-4 to TRBJ1-1; 7 bases are shared with TRBD1. Germline V CDR1 and CDR2: SGHNT, YYREEE (reference sequence). V shed 2 bases, J shed 1 base, and the junction held 2 bases outside the gene matches. The CDR3 consists of 14 residues. In nucleotides, the CDR3 is TGTGCCAGCAGCTTTAACAGGGGGAACACTGAAGCTTTCTTT. Amino acid sequence: CASSFNRGNTEAFF.